This TCR beta chain was captured in a study of patients and donors after allogeneic stem cell transplantation. V dropped 6 bases and J dropped 7; count of bases not matched to a gene: 11. Germline V lookup: CDR1 MNHNS, CDR2 SASEGT. The CDR3 is 15 amino acids. TCRdb processed the RT-PCR reads anew with MiXCR; each CDR3 protein has one entry. The data show about 960,000 distinct CDR3 sequences, 15% to 20% seen once. The rearrangement uses TRBV6-1 and TRBJ2-2; 7 bases agree with TRBD1. The specimen sequenced was blood, either unsorted or a sorted T cell fraction (not recorded which). This receptor was obtained from a human donor who was either an allogeneic HSCT recipient or a stem cell or donor lymphocyte infusion donor (not recorded which). It is not recorded whose cells these are; they may come from a transplant donor. CDR3 sequence: CASRPSTGVIGELFF. The CDR3 coding sequence is TGTGCCAGCAGACCCTCTACAGGGGTGATCGGGGAGCTGTTTTTT.